These 19 T cell receptor beta chains were sequenced from one sample in a study of cytotoxic CD8 clonotypes in ibrutinib-treated CLL (TCRdb year 2021). Library prep was done by the immunoSEQ multiplex PCR assay. TCRdb's version of the immuneACCESS table is confined to in-frame rearrangements and falls short of the full clone set. An unresolved V gene accounts for under half of the shortfall where checked; the remainder is of unknown origin. This sample holds approximately 32,000 clones; roughly three quarters were observed only once. The ten largest clones take up approximately 30% of the sample. The specimen comprised PBMCs, sampled before ibrutinib treatment. The receptor source for this set is a human donor with chronic lymphocytic leukemia.

The V call is TRBV9, the J call TRBJ1-2; D is uncertain. Trimming shortened V by 2 bases and J by 6 bases, and 14 bases separated the two germline ends. Germline CDR1 reads SGDLS; CDR2 reads YYNGEE. CDR3 length equals 14 residues. CDR3 region: CASSVRGVRNGYTF. The CDR3 DNA reads as TGTGCCAGCAGCGTCCGCGGGGTAAGGAATGGCTACACCTTC.

This chain uses TRBV7-9 with TRBJ2-7; the D gene is possibly TRBD2 (5 bases). The V and J ends lost 6 bases and 7 bases respectively, with 10 bases between them. The CDR3 runs to 11 residues. CDR1 is SEHNR and CDR2 is FQNEAQ in the germline V gene (reference sequence). CDR3 sequence: CASSAGREQYF. In nucleotides, the CDR3 is TGTGCCAGCAGTGCGGGTCGGGAGCAGTACTTC. Supplemented by reference TRBV7-9 and TRBJ2-7, the full variable domain reads DTGVSQNPRHKITKRGQNVTFRCDPISEHNRLYWYRQTLGQGPEFLTYFQNEAQLEKSRLLSDRFSAERPKGSFSTLEIQRTEQGDSAMYLCASSAGREQYFGPGTRLTVT.

The chain combines TRBV15 with TRBJ1-4; perhaps TRBD1 as D (6 bases). CDR1 and CDR2 (germline): LNHNV, YYDKDF (reference sequence). This CDR3 comprises 18 residues. The V end was cut by 5 bases, the J end by 3 bases, with 22 bases between. CDR3 nucleotides: TGTGCCACCAGCGGCCAGACCCTACAGGGTGGGGCTAATGAAAAACTGTTTTTT. Translated: CATSGQTLQGGANEKLFF.

This chain links TRBV6-5 with TRBJ2-3, with D unclear. Germline V gene data show CDR1 as MNHEY and CDR2 as SVGAGI. This CDR3 is built from 10 residues. Deletions cut 8 bases from V and 1 base from J, with 1 base between. The CDR3 reads CASGTDTQYF. CDR3 nucleotide sequence: TGTGCCAGCGGCACAGATACGCAGTATTTT.

The V call is TRBV7-9, the J call TRBJ1-3; TRBD1 matches 7 bases. The CDR3 has 16 residues. The V and J ends lost 6 bases and 0 bases, in that order; junction bases with no gene match: 8. Germline CDR1 is SEHNR and CDR2 is FQNEAQ (reference sequence). In DNA, the CDR3 is TGTGCCAGCAGTCCACAGGGGACCTTCTCTGGAAACACCATATATTTT. Amino acids: CASSPQGTFSGNTIYF.

The genes are TRBV4-2 and TRBJ2-7; 13 positions match TRBD2. This CDR3 has 18 amino acids. Germline V gene lookup returns CDR1 LGHNA and CDR2 YNFKEQ. Germline trimming cut 2 bases from V and 0 bases from J; bases unmatched to any gene: 7. The CDR3: CASSQPGLAGPSSYEQYF. For the CDR3, the DNA is TGTGCCAGCAGCCAACCGGGACTAGCGGGGCCTAGCTCCTACGAGCAGTACTTC.

This chain links TRBV18 with TRBJ1-4; the D is unclear. The CDR3 runs 13 residues. The V gene lost 6 bases and the J gene lost 0 bases, with 5 bases spanning the gap. Per germline, CDR1 KGHSH and CDR2 LQKENI. CDR3 loop: CASSDSTNEKLFF. The CDR3 DNA is TGTGCCAGCTCTGATTCAACTAATGAAAAACTGTTTTTT.

The chain is built from TRBV7-3 and TRBJ2-1; possible D gene TRBD2, 5 bases. Germline lookup yields CDR1 SGHTA and CDR2 FQGTGA. Trimming removed 5 bases from V and 5 bases from J, with 16 bases in between. The CDR3 spans 15 residues. The CDR3 bases are TGTGCCAGCAGCCCCGACCCGGGATTAAACAATGAGCAGTTCTTC. Translating gives CASSPDPGLNNEQFF.

The chain couples TRBV11-2 to TRBJ2-3; 7 bases are a match to TRBD2. V shed 0 bases and J 6 bases; nucleotides not matched to a gene: 12. Looked up from germline, CDR1 is SGHAT and CDR2 is FQNNGV. The CDR3 is 17 amino acids. The CDR3 coding sequence is TGTGCCAGCAGCTTAGATTCATTGAGCCGGCGGGGGGATACGCAGTATTTT. Translated: CASSLDSLSRRGDTQYF.

The gene calls are TRBV2 and TRBJ2-7, with a tentative D call TRBD1 (7 bases). The V and J ends lost 1 base and 3 bases respectively, with 13 bases between them. The CDR3 sequence is 15 residues long. In germline, CDR1 is SNHLY, CDR2 FYNNEI. DNA of the CDR3: TGTGCCAGCAGTGAAGTGGTGCAGGGGGGCTACGAGCAGTACTTC. It encodes CASSEVVQGGYEQYF. Using reference TRBV2 and TRBJ2-7 for the parts outside the CDR3, the full variable domain is EPEVTQTPSHQVTQMGQEVILRCVPISNHLYFYWYRQILGQKVEFLVSFYNNEISEKSEIFDDQFSVERPDGSNFTLKIRSTKLEDSAMYFCASSEVVQGGYEQYFGPGTRLTVT.

The rearrangement uses TRBV7-6 and TRBJ1-4; 8 nucleotides line up with TRBD1. The V gene end was trimmed by 5 bases and the J gene end by 5 bases; junction bases not matched to a gene: 4. Germline loops: CDR1 SGHVS, CDR2 FNYEAQ. This CDR3 contains 14 residues. The CDR3 region is CASSHRGGNEKLFF. In DNA form, the CDR3 reads TGTGCCAGCAGCCACAGGGGGGGCAATGAAAAACTGTTTTTT.

This clone was detected many times. V is TRBV27 and J is TRBJ1-5; tentatively, D is TRBD1 (5 bases). Germline CDR1 MNHEY, CDR2 SMNVEV (reference sequence). Deletions cut 2 bases from V and 7 bases from J, with 9 bases between. The CDR3 has 13 residues. CDR3 loop: CASSLNKGQPQHF. The CDR3 DNA reads TGTGCCAGCAGTTTAAACAAGGGGCAGCCCCAGCATTTT.

This clone was counted only a few times. The V gene is TRBV18, the J gene TRBJ1-2, with D unclear. This CDR3 spans 14 amino acids. Germline V gene sequence: CDR1 KGHSH, CDR2 LQKENI. The V gene lost 5 bases and the J gene lost 6 bases, with 16 bases spanning the gap. The chain's CDR3 is CASSIDPGMHGYTF. Here the CDR3 DNA reads TGTGCCAGCTCAATCGACCCGGGTATGCATGGCTACACCTTC.

This chain links TRBV29-1 with TRBJ2-5, with D perhaps matching TRBD2 (6 bases). The germline V gene encodes CDR1 SQVTM and CDR2 ANQGSEA. The CDR3 spans 15 residues. V was shortened by 7 bases and J by 5 bases, with 23 bases between the two germline ends. The CDR3, as DNA: TGCAGCGCGGAAGGTGCGCGGGGCTCTAGCGAGACCCAGTACTTC. As protein: CSAEGARGSSETQYF.

The rearrangement uses TRBV5-1 and TRBJ2-7; 11 bases line up with TRBD2. Germline assignment: CDR1 SGHRS and CDR2 YFSETQ. The junction had 2 bases not matched to a gene; V was cut back by 0 bases and J by 3 bases. The CDR3 loop spans 15 amino acids. The CDR3 nucleotides read TGCGCCAGCAGCTTGGCCCTAGCGGGAGGCTACGAGCAGTACTTC. Translation: CASSLALAGGYEQYF.

This clone was detected only a few times. The chain joins TRBV2 to TRBJ2-4; D remains ambiguous. V lost 5 bases and J lost 1, with 15 bases in between. There are 16 residues in the CDR3. Per the germline V gene, CDR1 is SNHLY and CDR2 is FYNNEI. The CDR3 here is CASSYMALAAKNIQYF. DNA of the CDR3: TGTGCCAGCAGTTATATGGCGCTGGCCGCCAAAAACATTCAGTACTTC.

This sequence joins TRBV28 and TRBJ2-7, with 7 bases that match TRBD1. From germline, CDR1 is MDHEN and CDR2 SYDVKM. The CDR3 consists of 14 residues. J was trimmed by 0 bases and V by 6 bases; bases with no gene match: 5. DNA of the CDR3: TGTGCCAGCAGCAAAAGGGGGCACTCCTACGAGCAGTACTTC. This translates into CASSKRGHSYEQYF. Variable domain in full (rest from reference TRBV28 and TRBJ2-7): DVKVTQSSRYLVKRTGEKVFLECVQDMDHENMFWYRQDPGLGLRLIYFSYDVKMKEKGDIPEGYSVSREKKERFSLILESASTNQTSMYLCASSKRGHSYEQYFGPGTRLTVT.

The rearrangement joins TRBV6-5 to TRBJ2-2; D remains ambiguous. The CDR3 is made up of 11 amino acids. Trimming left V 2 bases short and J 6 bases short, with 1 base between. Germline assignment: CDR1 MNHEY and CDR2 SVGAGI. CDR3 residues: CASSYAGELFF. The CDR3 DNA reads as TGTGCCAGCAGTTACGCCGGGGAGCTGTTTTTT.

This clone was picked up one time. At the DNA level, this CDR3 is encoded by other sequences in the same sample as well. The CDR3 spells CAWGGKGNQPQHF. The CDR3 nucleotides are TGTGCCTGGGGGGGGAAGGGCAATCAGCCCCAGCATTTT. The gene calls are TRBV30 and TRBJ1-5; maybe TRBD1 (5 bases). V was clipped by 5 bases and J by 2 bases, with 10 bases between them. The CDR3 consists of 13 residues. Looked up from germline, CDR1 is GTSNPN and CDR2 is SVGIG (reference sequence). The entire variable domain, with the rest obtained from reference TRBV30 and TRBJ1-5, is as follows: SQTIHQWPATLVQPVGSPLSLECTVEGTSNPNLYWYRQAAGRGLQLLFYSVGIGQISSEVPQNLSASRPQDRQFILSSKKLLLSDSGFYLCAWGGKGNQPQHFGDGTRLSIL.